This T cell receptor beta chain is drawn from a study of cytomegalovirus exposure and HLA in healthy donors. Both 60 Vbeta primers and 13 Jbeta primers went into the PCR. The repertoire was sequenced with immunoSEQ multiplex PCR; TCRdb's copy has only in-frame clones and lacks some. In the table there are fewer than 120,000 clones, around 85% of which are singletons. CDR1 is SGHAT, CDR2 FQDESV, per germline (reference sequence). V shed 2 bases and J 2 bases; nucleotides not matched to a gene: 9. The CDR3 has 17 residues. The source material was PBMCs. The sequence was obtained from a middle-aged man in good health and CMV-seronegative. The chain combines TRBV11-1 with TRBJ2-5; 9 bases match TRBD2. CDR3 coding DNA: TGTGCCAGCAGCTTATCGCGGGGGGGCCGGTCTCAAGAGACCCAGTACTTC. Protein sequence: CASSLSRGGRSQETQYF.